This TCR beta chain was documented in a study of cytomegalovirus exposure and HLA in healthy donors. PCR used 60 Vbeta primers and 13 Jbeta primers. Sequenced by immunoSEQ multiplex PCR; TCRdb stores in-frame clones only, minus some. Seen here are under 200,000 clones, roughly 80% observed once, and the top ten hold 2.2%. In germline, CDR1 is SGDLS, CDR2 YYNGEE. Trimming took 4 bases from V and 11 from J; bases not matched to a gene: 8. This CDR3 region has 12 residues. A remark on this clone: Its antigen is unidentified.

Overall study findings and caveats: Several of the most significant clusters appeared, in a later analysis, to be linked to common viral pathogens.

This clonotype was sampled from a man aged 50-59 years in good health and CMV-seropositive. The genes are TRBV9 and TRBJ1-1; TRBD1 matches 7 bases. The source material was PBMCs. CDR3 sequence reads: CASSTSTGPAFF. In DNA form, the CDR3 reads TGTGCCAGCAGCACCTCGACAGGGCCGGCTTTCTTT.